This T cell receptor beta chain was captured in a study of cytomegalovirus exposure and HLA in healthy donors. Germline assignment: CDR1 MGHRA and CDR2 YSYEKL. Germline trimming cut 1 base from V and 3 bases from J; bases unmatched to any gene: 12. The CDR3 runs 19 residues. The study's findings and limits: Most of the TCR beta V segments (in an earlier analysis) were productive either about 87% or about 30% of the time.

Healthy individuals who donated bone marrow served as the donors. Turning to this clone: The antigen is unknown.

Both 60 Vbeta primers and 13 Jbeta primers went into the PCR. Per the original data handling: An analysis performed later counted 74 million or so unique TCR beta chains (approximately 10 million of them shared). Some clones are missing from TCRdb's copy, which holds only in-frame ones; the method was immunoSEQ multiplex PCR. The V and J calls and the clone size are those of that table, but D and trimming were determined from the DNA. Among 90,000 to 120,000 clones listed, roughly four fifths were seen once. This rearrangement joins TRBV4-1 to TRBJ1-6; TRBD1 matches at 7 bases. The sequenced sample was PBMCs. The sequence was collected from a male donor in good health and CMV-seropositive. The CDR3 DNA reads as TGCGCCAGCAGCCAAGCAAAAACCACAGGGGTCCTCTATAATTCACCCCTCCACTTT. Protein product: CASSQAKTTGVLYNSPLHF.